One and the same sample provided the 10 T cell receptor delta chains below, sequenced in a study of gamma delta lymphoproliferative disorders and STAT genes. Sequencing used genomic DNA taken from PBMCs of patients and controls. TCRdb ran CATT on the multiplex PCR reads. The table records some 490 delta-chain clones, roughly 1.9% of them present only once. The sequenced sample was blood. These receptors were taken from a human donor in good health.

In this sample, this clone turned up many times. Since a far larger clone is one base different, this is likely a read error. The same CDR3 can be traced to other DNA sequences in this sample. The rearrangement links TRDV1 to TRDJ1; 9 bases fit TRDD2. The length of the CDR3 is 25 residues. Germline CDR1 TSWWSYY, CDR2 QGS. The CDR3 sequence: CALGDLPHLPTGTRLGFKYTDKLIF. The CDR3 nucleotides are TGTGCTCTTGGGGACCTCCCTCACCTTCCTACGGGGACTCGCCTGGGCTTCAAGTACACTGATAAACTCATCTTT.

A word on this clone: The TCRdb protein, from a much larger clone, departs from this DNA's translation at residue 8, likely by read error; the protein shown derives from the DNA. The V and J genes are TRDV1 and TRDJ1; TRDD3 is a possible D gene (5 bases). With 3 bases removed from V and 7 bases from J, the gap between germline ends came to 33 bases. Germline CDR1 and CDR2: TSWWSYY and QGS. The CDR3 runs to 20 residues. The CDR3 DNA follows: TGTGCTCTTGGGGATCCCCGCCCCCCCGGTTGGGGTAGAGGGCATGTTAAACTCATCTTT. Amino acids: CALGDPRPPGWGRGHVKLIF.

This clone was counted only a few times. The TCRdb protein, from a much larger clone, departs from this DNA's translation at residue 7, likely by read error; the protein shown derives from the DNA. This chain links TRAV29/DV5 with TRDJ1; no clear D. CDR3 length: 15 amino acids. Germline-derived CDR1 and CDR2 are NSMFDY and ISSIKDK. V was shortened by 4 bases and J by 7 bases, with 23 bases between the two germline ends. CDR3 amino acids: CAAVTSIPHHAKLIF. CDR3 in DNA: TGTGCAGCAGTTACCTCTATCCCCCATCACGCTAAACTCATCTTT. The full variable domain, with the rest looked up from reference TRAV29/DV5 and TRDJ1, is DQQVKQNSPSLSVQEGRISILNCDYTNSMFDYFLWYKKYPAEGPTFLISISSIKDKNEDGRFTVFLNKSAKHLSLHIVPSQPGDSAVYFCAAVTSIPHHAKLIFGKGTRVTVEP.

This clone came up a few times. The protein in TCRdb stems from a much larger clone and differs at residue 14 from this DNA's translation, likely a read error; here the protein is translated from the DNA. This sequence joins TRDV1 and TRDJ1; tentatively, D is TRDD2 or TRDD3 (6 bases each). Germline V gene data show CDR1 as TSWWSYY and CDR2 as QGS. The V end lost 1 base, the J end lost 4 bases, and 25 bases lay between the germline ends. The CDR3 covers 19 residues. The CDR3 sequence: CALGEQWGSYRYAVDKLIF. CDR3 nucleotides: TGTGCTCTTGGGGAACAGTGGGGTTCCTATCGATACGCCGTCGATAAACTCATCTTT.

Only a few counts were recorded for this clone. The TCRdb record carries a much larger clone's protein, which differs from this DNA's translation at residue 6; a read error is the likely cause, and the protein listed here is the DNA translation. The CDR3, as DNA: TGTGCTCTTGGGGAACCCGCTCTCTTCCTCCGGCCGGGGGTTCATGGTACCGATAAACTCATCTTT. Encoded protein: CALGEPALFLRPGVHGTDKLIF. V is TRDV1 and J is TRDJ1, with D possibly matching TRDD2 (6 bases). Germline CDR1 and CDR2: TSWWSYY and QGS. The CDR3 consists of 22 residues. Trimming shortened V by 1 base and J by 2 bases, and 32 bases separated the two germline ends.

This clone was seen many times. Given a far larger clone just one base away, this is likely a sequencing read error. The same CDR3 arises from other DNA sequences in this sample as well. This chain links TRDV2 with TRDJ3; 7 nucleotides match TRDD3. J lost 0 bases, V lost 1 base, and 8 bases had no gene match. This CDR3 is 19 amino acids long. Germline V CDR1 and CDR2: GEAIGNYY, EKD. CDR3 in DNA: TGTGCCTGTGACACGGCTGGGGGCGTGAGCTCCTGGGACACCCGACAGATGTTTTTC. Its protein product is CACDTAGGVSSWDTRQMFF.

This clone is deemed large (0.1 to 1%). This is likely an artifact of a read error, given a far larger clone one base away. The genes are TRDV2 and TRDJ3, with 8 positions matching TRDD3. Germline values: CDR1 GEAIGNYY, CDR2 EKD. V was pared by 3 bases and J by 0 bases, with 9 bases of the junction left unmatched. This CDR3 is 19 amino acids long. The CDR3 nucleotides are TGTGCCTGTGACGCCGGATACTGGGGGGGCTCCTGGGACACCCGACAGATGTTTTTC. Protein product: CACDAGYWGGSWDTRQMFF.

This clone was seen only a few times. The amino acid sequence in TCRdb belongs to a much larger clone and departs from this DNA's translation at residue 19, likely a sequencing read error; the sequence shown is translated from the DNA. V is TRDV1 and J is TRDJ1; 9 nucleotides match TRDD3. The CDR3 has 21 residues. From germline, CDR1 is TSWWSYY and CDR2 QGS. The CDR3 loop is CALGAPLLETGGTGYTDKPIF. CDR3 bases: TGTGCTCTTGGGGCCCCCCTCCTTGAAACTGGGGGAACAGGGTACACCGATAAACCCATCTTT.

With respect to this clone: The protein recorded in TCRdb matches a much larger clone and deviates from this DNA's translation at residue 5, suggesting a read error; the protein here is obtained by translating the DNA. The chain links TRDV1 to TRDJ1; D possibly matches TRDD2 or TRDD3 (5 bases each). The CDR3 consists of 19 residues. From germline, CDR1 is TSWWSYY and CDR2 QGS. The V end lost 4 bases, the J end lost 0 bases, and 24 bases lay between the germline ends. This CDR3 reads CALGVLTYGPIQYTDKLIF. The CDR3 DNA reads TGTGCTCTTGGGGTACTAACCTACGGCCCGATACAATACACCGATAAACTCATCTTT.

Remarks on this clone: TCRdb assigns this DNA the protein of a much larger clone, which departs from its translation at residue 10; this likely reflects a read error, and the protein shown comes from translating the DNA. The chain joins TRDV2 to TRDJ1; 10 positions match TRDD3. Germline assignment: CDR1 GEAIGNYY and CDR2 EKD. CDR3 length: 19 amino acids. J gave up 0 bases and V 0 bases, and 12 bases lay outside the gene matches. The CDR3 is CACDTLLGDARSNTDKLIF. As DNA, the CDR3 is TGTGCCTGTGACACCTTACTGGGGGATGCGCGTAGTAACACCGATAAACTCATCTTT.